Listed below are T cell receptor beta chains from one sample, sequenced in a study of neurological immune-mediated disorders. TCRdb called the 5' RACE reads again in MiXCR, with one record for every CDR3 protein. Of 45,000 or so distinct CDR3 sequences listed, approximately 2.8% are singletons. Sequenced: PBMCs. The receptors originated from a woman aged 45-65 years with multiple sclerosis. Both conserved end residues are part of each CDR3. The D gene is left open where the match is weak. The size of a clone is reported for some rows only, either as once, few or many, or as a class for expanded clones.

J gene | D gene | clone size | V gene | CDR3 DNA | CDR3 protein
TRBJ2-7 | - | - | TRBV28 | TGTGCCAGCAGTTCCGGACATACTAGTGCCGAGCAGTACTTC | CASSSGHTSAEQYF
TRBJ1-2 | - | many | TRBV5-6 | TGTGCCAGCAGCTTACGGGCCCTAAAGCCCGGTGGCTACACCTTC | CASSLRALKPGGYTF
TRBJ2-5 | TRBD2 | many | TRBV10-3 | TGTGCCATCAGTGAGCCGACAGGACTAGCGGGTATAGAGACCCAGTACTTC | CAISEPTGLAGIETQYF
TRBJ2-3 | TRBD2 | many | TRBV20-1 | TGCAGTGCTAGAGCCTCTGGACTAGCGGGAGATACGCAGTATTTT | CSARASGLAGDTQYF
TRBJ2-7 | - | many | TRBV27 | TGTGCCAGCAGACCCCTCGGGGGTCAGGACGAGCAGTACTTC | CASRPLGGQDEQYF
TRBJ2-2 | - | many | TRBV5-1 | TGCGCCAGCACCACGAATCCCGGGGCCGGGGAGCTGTTTTTT | CASTTNPGAGELFF
TRBJ2-7 | - | many | TRBV5-6 | TGTGCCAGCAGCTTGGCCCGGGACGAGCAGTACTTC | CASSLARDEQYF
TRBJ2-1 | - | few | TRBV2 | TGTGCCAGCCAGCGCAGGGGAAATAATGAGCAGTTCTTC | CASQRRGNNEQFF
TRBJ1-1 | TRBD1 | many | TRBV3-1 | TGTGCCAGCAGCCAAGACGGGGACAGGGGATGGACTGAAGCTTTCTTT | CASSQDGDRGWTEAFF
TRBJ2-1 | - | many | TRBV20-1 | TGCAGTGCCGTCGGGAAAGGGCACAATGAGCAGTTCTTC | CSAVGKGHNEQFF
TRBJ2-7 | TRBD2 | many | TRBV20-1 | TGCAGTGCTAAGGCGGGAGCGCCCTACGAGCAGTACTTC | CSAKAGAPYEQYF
TRBJ2-7 | TRBD2 | many | TRBV20-1 | TGCAGTGCTAGGGTGACTAGCGGGACCCCCCTTTACGAGCAGTACTTC | CSARVTSGTPLYEQYF
TRBJ2-4 | TRBD2 | many | TRBV20-1 | TGCAGTGCTCCGACTAGCTTAGCCAAAAACATTCAGTACTTC | CSAPTSLAKNIQYF
TRBJ1-6 | - | many | TRBV25-1 | TGTGCCAGTTCCGCCGCATCCCCCTATAATTCACCCCTCCACTTT | CASSAASPYNSPLHF
TRBJ2-1 | - | many | TRBV20-1 | TGCAGTGCTAGAGATCCTGGGAAGGGGTTTACAGAAGCGTACAATGAGCAGTTCTTC | CSARDPGKGFTEAYNEQFF
TRBJ2-2 | TRBD2 | many | TRBV29-1 | TGCAGCGTTGAATCTAGCGGGAGCCCCGCGAACACCGGGGAGCTGTTTTTT | CSVESSGSPANTGELFF
TRBJ2-1 | TRBD1 | many | TRBV15 | TGTGCCACCAGCAGGTCCCAGGGGGCTTTTTACAATGAGCAGTTCTTC | CATSRSQGAFYNEQFF
TRBJ2-5 | TRBD2 | many | TRBV20-1 | TGCAGTGCTAGAGATCTGGGGCGGGGGACGGGGACCCAGTACTTC | CSARDLGRGTGTQYF
TRBJ2-5 | TRBD1 | many | TRBV7-6 | TGTGCCAGCAGCCCGACAGGGGAAGGAGAGACCCAGTACTTC | CASSPTGEGETQYF
TRBJ2-7 | TRBD2 | many | TRBV12-3/TRBV12-4 | TGTGCCAGCGGGAGCGGGGGGGGCTACGAGCAGTACTTC | CASGSGGGYEQYF
TRBJ2-2 | TRBD1 | many | TRBV24-1 | TGTGCCACCAGTGACCCTGGACAGGGGGACGCCGGGGAGCTGTTTTTT | CATSDPGQGDAGELFF
TRBJ1-1 | - | many | TRBV5-8 | TGTGCCAGCAGCTTGTTGTTTGAAGCTTTCTTT | CASSLLFEAFF
TRBJ2-7 | - | many | TRBV10-2 | TGCGCCAGCAGTGGTCAGAATAACGAGCAGTACTTC | CASSGQNNEQYF
TRBJ2-7 | TRBD2 | many | TRBV5-1 | TGCGCCAGCAGCTTGGCCGGAACTAGCGGCTACGAGCAGTACTTC | CASSLAGTSGYEQYF
TRBJ1-5 | - | many | TRBV27 | TGTGCCAGCAGCCTTCAGGGGAATCAGCCCCAGCATTTT | CASSLQGNQPQHF
TRBJ1-1 | TRBD1 | many | TRBV5-1 | TGCGCCAGCAGCACCGGACAGGGGAACACTGAAGCTTTCTTT | CASSTGQGNTEAFF
TRBJ2-3 | - | many | TRBV27 | TGTGCCAGCAGTTTACAAGTGGCGCGGGACGTTTTAGATACGCAGTATTTT | CASSLQVARDVLDTQYF
TRBJ2-3 | - | many | TRBV20-1 | TGCAGTGCTAGAGATCGGATCGCAGATACGCAGTATTTT | CSARDRIADTQYF
TRBJ1-1 | - | many | TRBV29-1 | TGCAGCGTTTCAAAGCTGAACACTGAAGCTTTCTTT | CSVSKLNTEAFF
TRBJ2-5 | TRBD1 | many | TRBV5-1 | TGCGCCAGCAGCCCCGGGACAGCTCAAGAGACCCAGTACTTC | CASSPGTAQETQYF
TRBJ2-1 | - | few | TRBV10-3 | TGTGCCATCAGTGAGTCGACCACGATGTACAATGAGCAGTTCTTC | CAISESTTMYNEQFF
TRBJ2-3 | - | many | TRBV5-1 | TGCGCCAGCGGGGAGGTGGCAGATACGCAGTATTTT | CASGEVADTQYF
TRBJ2-3 | - | many | TRBV6-6 | TGTGCCAGCATAGGGACTGGCCCTACAGATACGCAGTATTTT | CASIGTGPTDTQYF
TRBJ2-3 | - | many | TRBV20-1 | TGCAGTGCTAGAAACCCGACTAGAATGGCAATGGATACGCAGTATTTT | CSARNPTRMAMDTQYF
TRBJ2-7 | - | many | TRBV7-8 | TGTGCCAGCAGAGGGGGGTTCAACGAGCAGTACTTC | CASRGGFNEQYF
TRBJ2-2 | - | many | TRBV5-1 | TGCGCCAGCAGCTTGTCTCCCGGGGAGCTGTTTTTT | CASSLSPGELFF
TRBJ2-5 | - | many | TRBV11-2 | TGTGCCAGCAGCCAAGCCACCCCCATACAAGAGACCCAGTACTTC | CASSQATPIQETQYF
TRBJ2-5 | TRBD2 | many | TRBV3-1 | TGTGCCAGCAGCCAAGACGTAGGAACTAGCGGGGGGGAAGAGACCCAGTACTTC | CASSQDVGTSGGEETQYF
TRBJ2-1 | - | many | TRBV3-1 | TGTGCCAGCAGCCAAGTCGCCGGGGGTCAGTTCTTC | CASSQVAGGQFF
TRBJ2-1 | - | many | TRBV7-2 | TGTGCCAGCAGCATGAGCGCGTTCAATGAGCAGTTCTTC | CASSMSAFNEQFF
TRBJ2-5 | - | many | TRBV7-8 | TGTGCCAGCAGCTTAACCCCCCACACCCAGTACTTC | CASSLTPHTQYF
TRBJ2-3 | TRBD2 | many | TRBV20-1 | TGCAGTACCATAGCGGGGGCCGGCACAGATACGCAGTATTTT | CSTIAGAGTDTQYF
TRBJ1-3 | TRBD1 | many | TRBV6-6 | TGTGCCAGCAGTTATCTATCCCTCAGGGACAGGGGGCAATCTGGAAACACCATATATTTT | CASSYLSLRDRGQSGNTIYF
TRBJ2-3 | - | many | TRBV20-1 | TGCAGTGCGGCCTCAGCCCTTAGCACAGATACGCAGTATTTT | CSAASALSTDTQYF
TRBJ1-5 | - | many | TRBV6-5 | TGTGCCAGCAGCAGAGGAGATGGGGGTCGACAGCCCCAGCATTTT | CASSRGDGGRQPQHF
TRBJ2-3 | - | many | TRBV6-5 | TGTGCCAGCAACCTGCCAGGTTCAGATACGCAGTATTTT | CASNLPGSDTQYF
TRBJ2-7 | - | many | TRBV5-1 | TGCGCCAGCAGCCCGTTGGGGCAGGGCAGCTCCTACGAGCAGTACTTC | CASSPLGQGSSYEQYF
TRBJ2-3 | - | many | TRBV20-1 | TGCAGTGCCTCTTGGGACTCGAGCACAGATACGCAGTATTTT | CSASWDSSTDTQYF
TRBJ2-7 | TRBD2 | many | TRBV20-1 | TGCAGTGCTCCACTAGCGGGAGGGCCTATCGAGCAGTACTTC | CSAPLAGGPIEQYF
TRBJ2-1 | TRBD2 | many | TRBV12-3/TRBV12-4 | TGTGCCAGCAGTCCGCGTAGCGGGGGGCTCTTCTACAATGAGCAGTTCTTC | CASSPRSGGLFYNEQFF
TRBJ2-3 | TRBD2 | many | TRBV5-1 | TGCGCCAGCAGCTTGGGTGGACTAGCGGGGACAGATACGCAGTATTTT | CASSLGGLAGTDTQYF
TRBJ1-1 | - | many | TRBV6-1 | TGTGCCAGCAGTGACGGGGGCAGACATGAAGCTTTCTTT | CASSDGGRHEAFF
TRBJ2-1 | - | many | TRBV4-1 | TGCGCCAGCAGCCGAGCAGGGGGGGGAGGAGATGAGCAGTTCTTC | CASSRAGGGGDEQFF
TRBJ2-4 | TRBD2 | many | TRBV5-6 | TGTGCCAGCAGTTCATGGACTAGCGGAAACATTCAGTACTTC | CASSSWTSGNIQYF
TRBJ2-3 | TRBD2 | many | TRBV7-9 | TGTGCCAGCAGCTTAGACTTGAAGACTAGCGGGGAACACACAGATACGCAGTATTTT | CASSLDLKTSGEHTDTQYF